A single count supports the clone carrying this T cell receptor beta chain. Generated by immunoSEQ multiplex PCR, the TCRdb table keeps only in-frame clones and is missing some. The data show 400,000 to 500,000 clones, 70% to 90% seen once. This entry is derived from a study of blood T cell repertoires in COVID-19. There are 11 residues in the CDR3. Germline CDR1 is MGHDK and CDR2 is SYGVNS. V dropped 8 bases and J dropped 10 bases, with 11 bases sitting between them. The sample taken for sequencing was PBMCs or T cells enriched from blood (not recorded which). The clonotype was recovered from a woman aged 18-29 years who had been exposed to COVID-19. The chain uses TRBV25-1 and TRBJ2-2, with a weak D call TRBD1 (6 bases). The CDR3 protein is CASGQILELFF. In DNA form, the CDR3 reads TGTGCCAGCGGACAGATTTTGGAGCTGTTTTTT. Supplemented by reference TRBV25-1 and TRBJ2-2, the full variable domain reads EADIYQTPRYLVIGTGKKITLECSQTMGHDKMYWYQQDPGMELHLIHYSYGVNSTEKGDLSSESTVSRIRTEHFPLTLESARPSHTSQYLCASGQILELFFGEGSRLTVL.